This is a list of T cell receptor beta chains from one sample in a study of Ad26.COV2.S vaccination and SARS-CoV-2 variants. The method was immunoSEQ multiplex PCR; TCRdb's version includes in-frame clones alone and lacks a portion of them. Of around 400,000 clones listed, 89% are singletons. Sequences were derived from peripheral blood, sampled in a trial of Ad26.COV2.S vaccine versus placebo. Every receptor here comes from a person aged 18-65 years who received the Ad26.COV2.S COVID-19 vaccine or a placebo. Both conserved end residues are part of each CDR3. The D gene is left open where the match is weak. Where a row states a size, it is once, few, many or the class of an expanded clone; other rows omit it.

V gene	J gene	D gene	clone size	CDR3 DNA	CDR3 protein
TRBV4-3	TRBJ2-1	TRBD2	.	TGCGCCAGCAGCCAAGATTTCGGGGGAGGGTCCTACAATGAGCAGTTCTTC	CASSQDFGGGSYNEQFF
TRBV30	TRBJ1-2	.	.	TGTGCCTTAAAGGGTGGAGGTGGGGGCTACACCTTC	CALKGGGGGYTF
TRBV13	TRBJ2-7	TRBD2	once	TGTGCCAGCAGCCCCTCTAGCGGGAGAGGGGGTAACGAGCAGTACTTC	CASSPSSGRGGNEQYF
TRBV20-1	TRBJ2-3	TRBD2	few	TGCAGTGCTAGTAGCGGGAGTAGGAATACGCAGTATTTT	CSASSGSRNTQYF
TRBV7-2	TRBJ1-5	.	once	TGTGCCAGCAGCTTAGATGTACGTAGCAATCAGCCCCAGCATTTT	CASSLDVRSNQPQHF
TRBV7-9	TRBJ2-3	TRBD2	.	TGTGCCAGCAGCCCGACTAGCGGAGATCACACAGATACGCAGTATTTT	CASSPTSGDHTDTQYF
TRBV20-1	TRBJ2-5	TRBD2	.	TGCAGTGCTAGTCCGGGAGGGGAGACCCAGTACTTC	CSASPGGETQYF
TRBV7-3	TRBJ2-1	TRBD2	.	TGTGCCAGCAGCTTACGGGGACTAGCGGGATACAATGAGCAGTTCTTC	CASSLRGLAGYNEQFF
TRBV30	TRBJ1-1	.	.	TGTGCCTGGAGTGGGAGGACAGACTTCGGAGCTTTCTTT	CAWSGRTDFGAFF
TRBV19	TRBJ2-1	.	.	TGTGCCAGTAGGGACGACACGGGGGGCCTTAATGAGCAGTTCTTC	CASRDDTGGLNEQFF
TRBV4-1	TRBJ2-7	.	.	TGCGCCAGCAGCCAATATGGACAGGGCAGCGGGAACGAGCAGTACTTC	CASSQYGQGSGNEQYF
TRBV24-1	TRBJ2-1	.	.	TGTGCCACCAGTGACCCCCCCTGGGGGCAGTTCTTC	CATSDPPWGQFF
TRBV3-1/TRBV3-2	TRBJ2-1	.	.	TGTGCCAGCAGCCAAATCAGGGAGCAGTTCTTC	CASSQIREQFF
TRBV24-1	TRBJ1-2	.	.	TGTGCCACCAGTGACAGGGGACGCGGCTATGGCTACACCTTC	CATSDRGRGYGYTF
TRBV5-1	TRBJ2-5	TRBD2	.	TGCGCCAGCAGCTTAGCGGGGGCTTTTCAAGAGACCCAGTACTTC	CASSLAGAFQETQYF
TRBV7-2	TRBJ2-5	.	once	TGTGCCAGCAGCTTAGAACCATTTGAGACCCAGTACTTC	CASSLEPFETQYF
TRBV5-6	TRBJ2-7	.	.	TGTGCCAGCAGCTTGGTGGTGTCCTACGAGCAGTACTTC	CASSLVVSYEQYF
TRBV30	TRBJ2-7	.	.	TGTGCGGCCGAGACAGCCCTCTTTTACGAGCAGTACTTC	CAAETALFYEQYF
TRBV7-9	TRBJ1-1	.	.	TGTGCCAGCAGCTTGTCTCCAGCGGGGAACACTGAAGCTTTCTTT	CASSLSPAGNTEAFF
TRBV19	TRBJ2-1	TRBD2	few	TGTGCCAGTAATGGACTAGCGGAAAATGAGCAGTTCTTC	CASNGLAENEQFF
TRBV5-4	TRBJ2-2	.	once	TGTGCCAGCAGCTTGGGGGGACGGGGAGGTGAGCTGTTTTTT	CASSLGGRGGELFF
TRBV6-5	TRBJ1-1	.	.	TGTGCCAGCAGTTACTCGAGACTCTCAGGCACTGAAGCTTTCTTT	CASSYSRLSGTEAFF
TRBV18	TRBJ1-1	.	.	TGTGCCAGCTCCCTGACCTTTCCTGAAGCTTTCTTT	CASSLTFPEAFF
TRBV28	TRBJ2-1	TRBD2	.	TGTGCCAGCAGTCCCTCTAGCGGGGGCCCCTACAATGAGCAGTTCTTC	CASSPSSGGPYNEQFF
TRBV11-1	TRBJ2-7	TRBD1	.	TGTGCCAGCAGCTTAGTCGGGACAGCCTACGAGCAGTACTTC	CASSLVGTAYEQYF
TRBV5-4	TRBJ1-2	.	.	TGTGCCAGCAGCCTACGTGGGCAGGCCACTATCCTTCAGTTC	CASSLRGQATILQF
TRBV5-1	TRBJ1-3	.	few	TGCGCCAGCAGCTTGGAGGGGTCGGGAAACACCATATATTTT	CASSLEGSGNTIYF
TRBV4-1	TRBJ2-7	.	.	TGCGCCAGCAGCCAAGAGAGGGTAGCCTACGAGCAGTACTTC	CASSQERVAYEQYF
TRBV21-1	TRBJ2-3	.	.	TGTGCCAGCACCCGGGGCAGGGTTTTCACAGATACGCAGTATTTT	CASTRGRVFTDTQYF
TRBV5-1	TRBJ2-3	TRBD2	.	TGCGCCAGCAGTCCGGGACCGGGACTAGAACCAGATACGCAGTATTTT	CASSPGPGLEPDTQYF
TRBV30	TRBJ2-3	TRBD2	.	TGTGCCTGGACTAGCGGGAACACGCAGTATTTT	CAWTSGNTQYF
TRBV21-1	TRBJ1-3	.	.	TGTGCCAGCAGCAAAGGGGACAGGGCCTCTGGAAACACCATATATTTT	CASSKGDRASGNTIYF
TRBV11-2	TRBJ1-2	TRBD1	.	TGTGCCAGCAGCTCCAGGGGGCCTGGCTATGGCTACACCTTC	CASSSRGPGYGYTF
TRBV19	TRBJ1-4	TRBD1	.	TGTGCCAGTAGAAGGGACAGGGGGAATGAAAAACTGTTTTTT	CASRRDRGNEKLFF
TRBV29-1	TRBJ2-3	.	.	TGCAGCGTTGAAAGGCGGGCAGGTACAGATACGCAGTATTTT	CSVERRAGTDTQYF
TRBV6-2/TRBV6-3	TRBJ2-7	.	.	TGTGCCAGCAGTTACGTACGATACGAGCAGTACTTC	CASSYVRYEQYF
TRBV3-1/TRBV3-2	TRBJ2-7	.	.	TGTGCCAGCAGCAACTACCTTGGGCCACAAAGCTCCTACGAGCAGTACTTC	CASSNYLGPQSSYEQYF
TRBV9	TRBJ1-1	.	.	TGTGCCAGCAGCGCATATCAGGGACAGAACACTGAAGCTTTCTTT	CASSAYQGQNTEAFF
TRBV9	TRBJ1-2	.	.	TGTGCCAGCAGCGTAGCTCAGGGCTACTATGGCTACACCTTC	CASSVAQGYYGYTF
TRBV6-1	TRBJ1-6	.	.	TGTGCCAGCAGTGAAGGGTGGGGATATTCACCCCTCCACTTT	CASSEGWGYSPLHF